Below, 11 T cell receptor beta chains from the same sample are listed, as sequenced in a study of cytomegalovirus exposure and HLA in healthy donors. Generated by immunoSEQ multiplex PCR, the TCRdb table keeps only in-frame clones and is missing some. The top ten hold 0.95% to 1.5% of the sample, which has some 180,000 clones, approximately 78% seen once. Specimen: PBMCs. The receptors originated from a woman aged 25 to 39 in good health and CMV-seronegative.

The chain couples TRBV18 to TRBJ2-2; TRBD1 matches at 11 bases. The V gene's germline CDR1 is KGHSH and CDR2 LQKENI. The CDR3 runs to 16 residues. V lost 3 bases to trimming and J lost 6 bases; unmatched junction nucleotides: 6. In DNA, the CDR3 is TGTGCCAGCTCACCGCGAAGGGGACAGGGGGCCGGGGAGCTGTTTTTT. Encoded protein: CASSPRRGQGAGELFF.

The chain uses TRBV6-5 and TRBJ1-1, with a possible D match to TRBD1 (6 bases). V dropped 1 base and J dropped 0 bases, with 9 bases sitting between them. Germline CDR1 is MNHEY and CDR2 is SVGAGI. The CDR3 length is 15 residues. Here the CDR3 DNA reads TGTGCCAGCAGTTACTTCAGGGGCATGAACACTGAAGCTTTCTTT. It encodes CASSYFRGMNTEAFF.

V and J are TRBV25-1 and TRBJ2-7; D might be TRBD2 (6 bases). CDR1 and CDR2 from the germline V gene are MGHDK and SYGVNS. Trimming left V 3 bases short and J 5 bases short, with 20 bases between. The CDR3 has 16 amino acids. The CDR3 coding sequence is TGTGCCAGCAGTGAGGCGGGGTTAAGACTTCAAGACGAGCAGTACTTC. This translates into CASSEAGLRLQDEQYF.

The chain has TRBV5-1 and TRBJ2-5; 7 bases line up with TRBD2. CDR1 is SGHRS, CDR2 YFSETQ, per germline. The CDR3 is 13 residues long. V lost 4 bases to trimming and J lost 4 bases; unmatched junction nucleotides: 4. The CDR3 nucleotides read TGCGCCAGCAGCGCTCCGGGGGGAGAGACCCAGTACTTC. Residues: CASSAPGGETQYF.

J is TRBJ2-7 and V is TRBV19, with 11 bases that match TRBD2. The CDR3 is 15 amino acids. With 5 bases clipped from V and 6 bases from J, the junction kept 9 bases outside the gene matches. Looked up from germline, CDR1 is LNHDA and CDR2 is SQIVND (reference sequence). CDR3 residues: CASSPTSGRWSEQYF. The CDR3 bases are TGTGCCAGTAGTCCCACTAGCGGGAGATGGTCCGAGCAGTACTTC.

The sample holds a few counts of this clone. The rearrangement uses TRBV6-1 and TRBJ2-7; D is perhaps TRBD1 (5 bases). Germline lookup yields CDR1 MNHNS and CDR2 SASEGT. V was trimmed by 2 bases and J by 2 bases, leaving 10 bases between them. The CDR3 consists of 14 residues. The CDR3 DNA reads TGTGCCAGCAGTGAAAAGGGGATTGCCTACGAGCAGTACTTC. Translation gives CASSEKGIAYEQYF.

This clone has more than one count but fewer than ten. The gene calls are TRBV7-9 and TRBJ2-7; D gene uncertain. V was cut by 0 bases and J by 7 bases, with 7 bases left in between. In germline, CDR1 is SEHNR, CDR2 FQNEAQ (reference sequence). This CDR3 spans 12 amino acids. CDR3: CASSLAAREQYF. The CDR3 bases are TGTGCCAGCAGCTTAGCGGCGCGGGAGCAGTACTTC.

J is TRBJ1-1 and V is TRBV28; 10 bases are a match to TRBD1. The V segment lost 6 bases and the J segment 12 bases; nucleotides outside the gene matches: 13. This CDR3 is built from 14 residues. Germline CDR1 MDHEN, CDR2 SYDVKM. The CDR3 loop reads CASSHATTGGASFF. In DNA form, the CDR3 reads TGTGCCAGCAGCCACGCCACGACAGGGGGCGCGTCTTTCTTT.

This clone was detected only a few times. The V gene is TRBV2, the J gene TRBJ2-4, with D unresolved. This CDR3 comprises 12 residues. Between the trimmed V and J ends, which lost 3 bases and 6 bases, there was a span of 6 bases. Per germline, CDR1 SNHLY and CDR2 FYNNEI. This CDR3 is CASSETGNIQYF. The CDR3 DNA reads as TGTGCCAGCAGTGAGACGGGAAACATTCAGTACTTC.

The chain links TRBV30 to TRBJ1-1, with D possibly matching TRBD1 (5 bases). Germline assignment: CDR1 GTSNPN and CDR2 SVGIG (reference sequence). The CDR3 length is 13 residues. Trimming cost V 3 bases and J 5 bases, with 13 bases left between them. In DNA form, the CDR3 reads TGTGCCTGGAGCGCCCTCGGGGGTACTGAAGCTTTCTTT. This gives the protein CAWSALGGTEAFF.

The chain carries TRBV12-5 and TRBJ2-7; D is perhaps TRBD1 (5 bases). Germline V lookup: CDR1 LGHNT, CDR2 FRNRAP. This CDR3 has 16 residues. Trimming left V 0 bases short and J 1 base short, with 13 bases between. For the CDR3, the DNA is TGTGCTAGTGGTTTGGTAGCAGGGATAGGGTCCTACGAGCAGTACTTC. Translating it yields CASGLVAGIGSYEQYF.